The 19 T cell receptor beta chains listed next were all sequenced from one sample in a study of blood T cell repertoires in COVID-19. Profiling relied on immunoSEQ multiplex PCR, and the TCRdb table lists in-frame clones only, not all of them. Of 250,000 or so clones in the sample, around 86% were seen once. Sequencing was done on a sample of peripheral blood. The source is a man aged 25 to 45 who had recovered from COVID-19.

This rearrangement joins TRBV28 to TRBJ1-2, with 8 nucleotides matching TRBD1. CDR1 is MDHEN and CDR2 is SYDVKM in the germline V gene. V lost 3 bases, J lost 4 bases, and 4 bases stayed unmatched. This CDR3 comprises 14 residues. The CDR3 DNA is TGTGCCAGCAGTTTCGGGACAGGTGTCTATGGCTACACCTTC. Protein sequence: CASSFGTGVYGYTF.

The CDR3 loop reads CASSSHYEQYF. The DNA for the CDR3 is TGTGCCAGCAGTTCCCACTACGAGCAGTACTTC. The genes are TRBV6-6 and TRBJ2-7; D is uncertain. Trimming pared 4 bases from V and 3 bases from J, leaving 4 bases between. Germline V lookup: CDR1 MNHNY, CDR2 SVGAGI (reference sequence). The CDR3 covers 11 residues.

This rearrangement joins TRBV28 to TRBJ1-2; TRBD1 is a possible D gene (6 bases). Trimming removed 3 bases from V and 3 bases from J, with 11 bases in between. CDR1 and CDR2 from the germline V gene are MDHEN and SYDVKM. This CDR3 contains 14 residues. CDR3 sequence (DNA): TGTGCCAGCAGTTTGGGGGCCTCTCACTATGGCTACACCTTC. Amino acid sequence: CASSLGASHYGYTF.

The gene calls are TRBV7-9 and TRBJ1-6; D unclear. V dropped 1 base and J dropped 10 bases, with 11 bases sitting between them. CDR1 and CDR2 (germline): SEHNR, FQNEAQ (reference sequence). The CDR3 is 14 residues long. The CDR3 coding sequence is TGTGCCAGCAGCTTAGGTCCGGGGTGGTCACCCCTCCACTTT. Its translation: CASSLGPGWSPLHF. Full variable domain (missing parts from reference TRBV7-9 and TRBJ1-6): DTGVSQNPRHKITKRGQNVTFRCDPISEHNRLYWYRQTLGQGPEFLTYFQNEAQLEKSRLLSDRFSAERPKGSFSTLEIQRTEQGDSAMYLCASSLGPGWSPLHFGNGTRLTVT.

In nucleotides, the CDR3 is TGTGCCAGCAGCAAAGAGGGGCGGGGGGCCCAAGAGACCCAGTACTTC. It encodes CASSKEGRGAQETQYF. The chain carries TRBV21-1 and TRBJ2-5; the DNA was not used to check the table's D call, TRBD2. TRBV21-1 is tagged as a pseudogene. The CDR3 is 16 amino acids.

DNA of the CDR3: TGTGCCAGCAGCCTGGGGGGGTACACAGATACGCAGTATTTT. This encodes CASSLGGYTDTQYF. The V and J genes are TRBV11-2 and TRBJ2-3; 7 bases align to TRBD2. CDR3 length equals 14 residues. After removal of 5 bases from V and 2 bases from J, the junction contained 4 bases not matched to a gene. From germline, CDR1 is SGHAT and CDR2 FQNNGV.

CDR3: CASSSPGTGDSPLHF. CDR3 DNA: TGTGCCAGCAGTTCTCCCGGGACAGGGGATTCACCCCTCCACTTT. V and J are TRBV6-5 and TRBJ1-6; 10 bases agree with TRBD1. The CDR3 sequence is 15 residues long. V lost 4 bases, J lost 8 bases, and 5 bases stayed unmatched. Germline loops: CDR1 MNHEY, CDR2 SVGAGI.

J is TRBJ2-1 and V is TRBV19; 8 bases fit TRBD1. The CDR3 is 15 amino acids. Germline loops: CDR1 LNHDA, CDR2 SQIVND (reference sequence). V was pared by 3 bases and J by 6 bases, with 7 bases of the junction left unmatched. The CDR3 here is CASSMRQGAPNEQFF. As DNA, the CDR3 is TGTGCCAGTAGTATGCGGCAGGGGGCTCCCAATGAGCAGTTCTTC.

The V gene is TRBV7-3, the J gene TRBJ2-2; 10 bases agree with TRBD1. V lost 0 bases and J lost 6; bases outside the gene matches: 7. CDR1 and CDR2 from the germline V gene are SGHTA and FQGTGA. CDR3 size: 17 residues. CDR3 nucleotides: TGTGCCAGCAGCTTAACCTGGACAGGGGGAAAGGCCGGGGAGCTGTTTTTT. The encoded protein is CASSLTWTGGKAGELFF.

This sequence joins TRBV7-9 and TRBJ1-1; D remains ambiguous. CDR1 is SEHNR, CDR2 FQNEAQ, per germline (reference sequence). V lost 2 bases and J lost 8, with 15 bases in between. This CDR3 region has 14 residues. CDR3 protein: CASSLRVLVKEAFF. The CDR3 DNA reads TGTGCCAGCAGCTTAAGAGTTCTGGTAAAGGAAGCTTTCTTT.

This chain links TRBV18 with TRBJ2-4, with TRBD1 identical over 10 bases. Germline CDR1 and CDR2: KGHSH and LQKENI. The CDR3 length is 14 residues. The junction had 2 bases not matched to a gene; V was cut back by 4 bases and J by 5 bases. The CDR3 region is CASSLGTGENIQYF. CDR3 nucleotides: TGTGCCAGCTCACTGGGGACAGGGGAAAACATTCAGTACTTC.

The chain combines TRBV6-5 with TRBJ2-2; maybe TRBD1 (5 bases). The length of the CDR3 is 12 residues. With 8 bases removed from V and 3 bases from J, the gap between germline ends came to 7 bases. Germline V gene lookup returns CDR1 MNHEY and CDR2 SVGAGI. The CDR3 protein is CASGHHTGELFF. In DNA, the CDR3 is TGTGCCAGCGGACATCACACCGGGGAGCTGTTTTTT.

V usage is TRBV28 and J usage is TRBJ2-7; D remains unclear. V lost 2 bases and J lost 2, with 7 bases in between. The germline CDR1 and CDR2 sequences are MDHEN and SYDVKM. This CDR3 contains 13 residues. CDR3 in DNA: TGTGCCAGCAGTTTACCTCTTACCTACGAGCAGTACTTC. Its protein product is CASSLPLTYEQYF.

The chain links TRBV11-2 to TRBJ2-3, with D possibly matching TRBD2 (5 bases). The CDR3 consists of 16 residues. V was pared by 5 bases and J by 3 bases, with 18 bases between. In germline, CDR1 is SGHAT, CDR2 FQNNGV. CDR3 protein: CASSHLAVAYTDTQYF. The CDR3 bases are TGTGCCAGCAGCCACCTTGCGGTAGCGTATACAGATACGCAGTATTTT. The complete variable domain, with remaining parts taken from reference TRBV11-2 and TRBJ2-3, reads EAGVAQSPRYKIIEKRQSVAFWCNPISGHATLYWYQQILGQGPKLLIQFQNNGVVDDSQLPKDRFSAERLKGVDSTLKIQPAKLEDSAVYLCASSHLAVAYTDTQYFGPGTRLTVL.

This chain joins TRBV4-2 and TRBJ1-4; TRBD1 matches at 8 bases. The germline V gene has CDR1 LGHNA and CDR2 YNFKEQ. The J segment lost 7 bases and the V segment lost 1 base, leaving 8 bases of the junction unmatched. CDR3 size: 16 residues. This chain's CDR3 is CASSQVLDRGFEKLFF. DNA of the CDR3: TGTGCCAGCAGCCAAGTACTCGACAGGGGATTTGAAAAACTGTTTTTT.

The V and J genes are TRBV6-5 and TRBJ2-5; unclear D gene. The V end was cut by 6 bases, the J end by 5 bases, with 10 bases between. CDR1 is MNHEY and CDR2 is SVGAGI in the germline V gene. The CDR3 runs to 12 residues. The DNA for the CDR3 is TGTGCCAGCAGGGCTAGTGGCGAGACCCAGTACTTC. Amino acids: CASRASGETQYF.

This chain links TRBV5-4 with TRBJ1-1, with 7 nucleotides matching TRBD1. Germline trimming cut 0 bases from V and 2 bases from J; bases unmatched to any gene: 7. The CDR3 contains 16 residues. Germline V gene lookup returns CDR1 SGHNT and CDR2 YYREEE (reference sequence). The CDR3 loop is CASSLALSGGNTEAFF. The CDR3 coding sequence is TGTGCCAGCAGCTTGGCTTTGTCAGGGGGTAACACTGAAGCTTTCTTT.

The chain recombines TRBV6-2 or TRBV6-3 with TRBJ1-2; D perhaps matches TRBD1 (6 bases). The ends were cut back, 5 bases at V and 4 bases at J, with 14 bases in the middle. CDR3 length equals 14 residues. Germline loops: CDR1 MNHEY, CDR2 SVGEGT. The chain's CDR3 is CASSPPGHPYGYTF. DNA for the CDR3: TGTGCCAGCAGTCCACCGGGACACCCCTATGGCTACACCTTC.

This rearrangement joins TRBV7-7 to TRBJ2-1; 7 nucleotides line up with TRBD2. Losses at the gene ends were 3 bases for V and 6 bases for J; bases not matched to a gene: 8. Germline assignment: CDR1 SSHAT and CDR2 FNYEAQ (reference sequence). There are 15 residues in the CDR3. CDR3 sequence: CASSFGAGSLNEQFF. In DNA form, the CDR3 reads TGTGCCAGCAGCTTCGGAGCGGGGAGTCTCAATGAGCAGTTCTTC.